This T cell receptor beta chain was captured in a study of blood T cell repertoires in COVID-19. Germline V gives CDR1 GTSNPN, CDR2 SVGIG (reference sequence). V lost 3 bases, J lost 1 base, and 4 bases stayed unmatched. This CDR3 is 14 amino acids long. This clone has just a few counts. The method was immunoSEQ multiplex PCR; TCRdb's version includes in-frame clones alone and lacks a portion of them. The sample records fewer than 150,000 clones, over 70% being singletons. The source of this sequence is a man aged 45 to 65 in a cohort exposed to, infected with or recovered from COVID-19 (not recorded which). Material for sequencing was PBMCs or T cells enriched from blood (not recorded which). The chain couples TRBV30 to TRBJ1-1; TRBD1 agrees at 8 bases. CDR3 coding DNA: TGTGCCTGGAGAAGGGGGACAGGGAACACTGAAGCTTTCTTT. Amino acids: CAWRRGTGNTEAFF.